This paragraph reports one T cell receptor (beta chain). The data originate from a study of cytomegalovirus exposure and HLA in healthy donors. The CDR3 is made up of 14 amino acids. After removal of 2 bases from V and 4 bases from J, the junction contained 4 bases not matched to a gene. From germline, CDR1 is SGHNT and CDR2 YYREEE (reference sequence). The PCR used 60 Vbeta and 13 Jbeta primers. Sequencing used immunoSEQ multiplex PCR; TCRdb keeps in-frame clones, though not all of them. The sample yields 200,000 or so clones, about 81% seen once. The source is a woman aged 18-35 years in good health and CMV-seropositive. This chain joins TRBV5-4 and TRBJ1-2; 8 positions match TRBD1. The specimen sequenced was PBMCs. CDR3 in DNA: TGTGCCAGCAGCTTAACAGGGGGGTCCTATGGCTACACCTTC. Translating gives CASSLTGGSYGYTF. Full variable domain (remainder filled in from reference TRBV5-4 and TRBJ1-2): ETGVTQSPTHLIKTRGQQVTLRCSSQSGHNTVSWYQQALGQGPQFIFQYYREEENGRGNFPPRFSGLQFPNYSSELNVNALELDDSALYLCASSLTGGSYGYTFGSGTRLTVV.